The 32 T cell receptor beta chains listed next were all sequenced from one sample in a study of blood T cell repertoires in COVID-19. Produced via immunoSEQ multiplex PCR; TCRdb's table is partial and in-frame only. The table shows 250,000 to 300,000 clones, with roughly 87% occurring only once. The sequencing input was peripheral blood. Every receptor here comes from a woman in her forties or fifties who had recovered from COVID-19.

The CDR3 sequence is CASSLAGATYNEQFF. The CDR3 DNA reads as TGCGCCAGCAGCCTAGCGGGGGCGACCTACAATGAGCAGTTCTTC. J is TRBJ2-1 and V is TRBV4-1, with 9 bases aligning to TRBD2. The V and J ends lost 4 bases and 2 bases, in that order; junction bases with no gene match: 3. The germline gives CDR1 MGHRA, CDR2 YSYEKL. The CDR3 loop spans 15 amino acids.

The chain couples TRBV5-1 to TRBJ2-1; 10 bases align to TRBD2. This CDR3 is 15 amino acids long. The trim removed 3 bases at V and 6 bases at J, leaving 6 bases unmatched. From germline, CDR1 is SGHRS and CDR2 YFSETQ. The CDR3 reads CASSSSGRAGNEQFF. DNA of the CDR3: TGCGCCAGCAGCTCTAGCGGGAGAGCTGGCAATGAGCAGTTCTTC.

The rearrangement joins TRBV6-1 to TRBJ1-2; D gene uncertain. The CDR3 length is 12 residues. CDR1 is MNHNS, CDR2 SASEGT, per germline. The ends were cut back, 3 bases at V and 2 bases at J, with 4 bases in the middle. This CDR3 is CASSDRNYGYTF. CDR3 DNA sequence: TGTGCCAGCAGTGACAGGAACTATGGCTACACCTTC.

The chain uses TRBV12-3 or TRBV12-4 and TRBJ2-5; no firm D call. V lost 3 bases and J lost 5, with 10 bases in between. The CDR3 has 13 amino acids. Here the CDR3 DNA reads TGTGCCAGCAGTTTTGAGGTTCTCGAGACCCAGTACTTC. Residues: CASSFEVLETQYF.

The chain is built from TRBV10-3 and TRBJ2-7; possibly TRBD1 for D (6 bases). Trimming removed 8 bases from V and 0 bases from J, with 11 bases in between. The germline V gene has CDR1 ENHRY and CDR2 SYGVKD. The CDR3 has 13 residues. The CDR3 bases are TGTGCCATCGGGGGACAAAACTCCTACGAGCAGTACTTC. Amino acids: CAIGGQNSYEQYF.

The V call is TRBV18, the J call TRBJ2-1; TRBD2 matches at 8 bases. Per germline, CDR1 KGHSH and CDR2 LQKENI. J gave up 5 bases and V 3 bases, and 6 bases lay outside the gene matches. The length of the CDR3 is 15 residues. This chain's CDR3 is CASSPRGGTNNEQFF. The CDR3, as DNA: TGTGCCAGCTCACCTCGGGGGGGAACCAACAATGAGCAGTTCTTC.

This rearrangement joins TRBV7-9 to TRBJ2-3; 10 bases are shared with TRBD2. V was clipped by 4 bases and J by 3 bases; unmatched bases: 4. The germline V gene has CDR1 SEHNR and CDR2 FQNEAQ (reference sequence). This CDR3 contains 15 residues. CDR3 protein: CASSSSSGSTDTQYF. In nucleotides, the CDR3 is TGTGCCAGCAGCTCCTCTAGCGGGAGTACAGATACGCAGTATTTT.

The chain has TRBV6-1 and TRBJ1-1; D is perhaps TRBD1 (5 bases). The CDR3 loop spans 14 amino acids. From germline, CDR1 is MNHNS and CDR2 SASEGT. V was clipped by 3 bases and J by 7 bases, with 15 bases between them. The CDR3 nucleotides read TGTGCCAGCAGTGACATGGGGCCCTCCTATGAAGCTTTCTTT. Its translation is CASSDMGPSYEAFF.

This clone was observed a single time. This rearrangement joins TRBV11-3 to TRBJ2-1; no reliable D call. Germline V CDR1 and CDR2: SGHNT, YENEEA. This CDR3 region has 14 residues. Trimming stripped 0 bases from V and 8 bases from J, with 11 bases between. CDR3 region: CASSLDPSSDEQFF. Written as DNA, the CDR3 is TGTGCCAGCAGCTTAGACCCTTCGTCGGATGAGCAGTTCTTC.

The CDR3 DNA reads TGCAGCGTTGGGGCCTCTGACAGGTTCACCGAGCAGTACTTC. Protein product: CSVGASDRFTEQYF. The chain joins TRBV29-1 to TRBJ2-7; the D gene is possibly TRBD1 (6 bases). This CDR3 contains 14 residues. Trimming removed 4 bases from V and 6 bases from J, with 19 bases in between. Germline-derived CDR1 and CDR2 are SQVTM and ANQGSEA.

The chain combines TRBV5-4 with TRBJ1-2; 7 bases map to TRBD1. V lost 4 bases and J lost 4; bases outside the gene matches: 10. The CDR3 length is 15 residues. Germline V lookup: CDR1 SGHNT, CDR2 YYREEE (reference sequence). The CDR3 sequence is CASSLPTGESYGYTF. DNA for the CDR3: TGTGCCAGCAGCCTTCCCACAGGGGAAAGCTATGGCTACACCTTC.

With regard to this clone: It may be a read error: a sequence one base away is much more abundant. The chain combines TRBV27 with TRBJ1-2; D may be TRBD1 (6 bases). The CDR3 spans 13 residues. V was trimmed by 4 bases and J by 1 base, leaving 7 bases between them. Germline V gives CDR1 MNHEY, CDR2 SMNVEV (reference sequence). For the CDR3, the DNA is TGTGCCAGCAGTTGGGACATTAACTATGGCTACACCTTC. This gives the protein CASSWDINYGYTF.

V is TRBV28 and J is TRBJ2-5, with a tentative D call TRBD2 (6 bases). This CDR3 spans 13 amino acids. The V gene lost 11 bases and the J gene lost 5 bases, with 18 bases spanning the gap. Germline CDR1 reads MDHEN; CDR2 reads SYDVKM. The CDR3 here is CASVGGTWETQYF. The CDR3 bases are TGTGCCTCCGTTGGAGGGACCTGGGAGACCCAGTACTTC.

The rearrangement joins TRBV19 to TRBJ1-5, with D possibly being TRBD1 (5 bases). The CDR3 has 15 residues. V was clipped by 3 bases and J by 5 bases, with 14 bases between them. CDR1 LNHDA and CDR2 SQIVND come from the germline V gene (reference sequence). In nucleotides, the CDR3 is TGTGCCAGTAGTATCATGGGGGAGGGGTATCAGCCCCAGCATTTT. Its translation: CASSIMGEGYQPQHF.

The count of this clone is one. The V and J genes are TRBV7-9 and TRBJ1-1, with D unclear. Deletions cut 5 bases from V and 4 bases from J, with 17 bases between. The CDR3 has 15 amino acids. Germline V gene data show CDR1 as SEHNR and CDR2 as FQNEAQ (reference sequence). The CDR3 DNA reads as TGTGCCAGCAGCCTTTTCAACATGGCGGCCACTGAAGCTTTCTTT. Its translation is CASSLFNMAATEAFF.

This chain connects TRBV5-1 to TRBJ2-5; TRBD2 aligns across 8 bases. Per the germline V gene, CDR1 is SGHRS and CDR2 is YFSETQ. With V trimmed by 1 base and J by 5 bases, 10 bases remained unmatched. The CDR3 extends over 16 amino acids. CDR3 in DNA: TGCGCCAGCAGCTTGTTTGACGGGAGGGCCGGGGAGACCCAGTACTTC. Amino acids: CASSLFDGRAGETQYF.

In DNA form, the CDR3 reads TGTGCCAGCAGCGTAGGACAGGGGAACTCCTACGAGCAGTACTTC. It is translated as CASSVGQGNSYEQYF. The chain recombines TRBV9 with TRBJ2-7, with TRBD1 matching 8 bases. V lost 0 bases, J lost 0 bases, and 2 bases stayed unmatched. CDR1 and CDR2 from the germline V gene are SGDLS and YYNGEE. The CDR3 runs 15 residues.

The chain uses TRBV3-1 (or the pseudogene TRBV3-2) and TRBJ1-1; D might be TRBD1 (5 bases). The CDR3 contains 14 residues. The germline V and J ends were trimmed by 1 base and 4 bases, with 10 bases remaining between them. The V gene's germline CDR1 is LGHDT and CDR2 YNNKEL (reference sequence). This CDR3 is CASSQATETTEAFF. The CDR3 DNA is TGTGCCAGCAGCCAAGCGACAGAGACCACTGAAGCTTTCTTT.

V usage is TRBV6-1 and J usage is TRBJ1-3; D not certain. Germline CDR1 and CDR2: MNHNS and SASEGT. V lost 3 bases and J 0 bases, leaving 6 bases between the germline ends. This CDR3 has 14 amino acids. This chain's CDR3 is CASSDRRSGNTIYF. The CDR3 DNA reads TGTGCCAGCAGTGACAGGCGCTCTGGAAACACCATATATTTT.

The CDR3 nucleotides read TGTGCCAGCAGCCAAGGATCCGACAGGGAGGAGACCCAGTACTTC. Protein: CASSQGSDREETQYF. The rearrangement joins TRBV4-2 to TRBJ2-5, with 7 bases that match TRBD1. The CDR3 has 15 residues. CDR1 is LGHNA, CDR2 YNFKEQ, per germline. Trimming took 1 base from V and 5 from J; bases not matched to a gene: 7.

This clone turned up a few times. This chain uses TRBV6-5 with TRBJ1-1; 9 nucleotides line up with TRBD1. CDR1 is MNHEY and CDR2 is SVGAGI in the germline V gene. The CDR3 consists of 15 residues. Unmatched junction bases numbered 7, after V lost 4 bases and J lost 4 bases. The CDR3 protein is CASSSLDRGSTEAFF. The CDR3 nucleotides read TGTGCCAGCAGTTCCCTCGACAGGGGGAGCACTGAAGCTTTCTTT.

The chain couples TRBV29-1 to TRBJ2-6, with 9 bases identical to TRBD1. V gave up 7 bases and J gave up 4 bases; unmatched junction bases: 8. Germline loops: CDR1 SQVTM, CDR2 ANQGSEA. The CDR3 length is 15 residues. In DNA, the CDR3 is TGCAGCGCTGCCGGGACAGGGACCGGGGCCAACGTCCTGACTTTC. It encodes CSAAGTGTGANVLTF.

The genes are TRBV10-3 and TRBJ1-3; possibly TRBD1 for D (6 bases). The length of the CDR3 is 15 residues. V gave up 2 bases and J gave up 0 bases, with 8 bases separating them. From germline, CDR1 is ENHRY and CDR2 SYGVKD. CDR3 in amino acids: CAISEGQTSGNTIYF. The CDR3 DNA reads as TGTGCCATCAGTGAGGGACAGACCTCTGGAAACACCATATATTTT.

The CDR3 region is CSVVSGLHGYTF. Written as DNA, the CDR3 is TGCAGCGTTGTTTCCGGGTTGCATGGCTACACCTTC. The chain links TRBV29-1 to TRBJ1-2; no clear D. This CDR3 is 12 amino acids long. Germline V gene lookup returns CDR1 SQVTM and CDR2 ANQGSEA. V shed 4 bases and J shed 6 bases, with 12 bases lying between them.

The V call is TRBV7-2, the J call TRBJ1-1; TRBD1 matches 8 bases. The length of the CDR3 is 14 residues. Germline lookup yields CDR1 SGHTA and CDR2 FQGNSA. Trimming at V came to 5 bases and at J to 5 bases, leaving 7 bases not matched to a gene. CDR3 sequence reads: CASSLRQGRTEAFF. For the CDR3, the DNA is TGTGCCAGCAGCCTTCGACAGGGGCGAACTGAAGCTTTCTTT.

The chain has TRBV29-1 and TRBJ1-5, with TRBD1 as a possible D gene (6 bases). CDR1 is SQVTM, CDR2 ANQGSEA, per germline. Deletions cut 4 bases from V and 1 base from J, with 17 bases between. The CDR3 sequence is 16 residues long. The CDR3 nucleotides are TGCAGCGTTGTGGTAGGGGGAACGCTAAGCAATCAGCCCCAGCATTTT. It specifies CSVVVGGTLSNQPQHF. The full variable domain, in which reference TRBV29-1 and TRBJ1-5 provide the parts outside the CDR3, is SAVISQKPSRDICQRGTSLTIQCQVDSQVTMMFWYRQQPGQSLTLIATANQGSEATYESGFVIDKFPISRPNLTFSTLTVSNMSPEDSSIYLCSVVVGGTLSNQPQHFGDGTRLSIL.

The J gene is TRBJ1-5, the V gene TRBV27; D remains unclear. This CDR3 is built from 14 residues. Germline CDR1 is MNHEY and CDR2 is SMNVEV (reference sequence). The ends were cut back, 6 bases at V and 2 bases at J, with 11 bases in the middle. The CDR3 protein is CASRTGGGNQPQHF. The CDR3 DNA reads TGTGCCAGCAGGACGGGTGGTGGCAATCAGCCCCAGCATTTT.

This chain links TRBV11-2 with TRBJ1-3; D is possibly TRBD1 (5 bases). Trimming pared 4 bases from V and 4 bases from J, leaving 11 bases between. This CDR3 is 14 amino acids long. CDR1 and CDR2 (germline): SGHAT, FQNNGV. CDR3 coding DNA: TGTGCCAGCAGCTACATCAGGGTCGGAAACACCATATATTTT. It is translated as CASSYIRVGNTIYF.

The chain carries TRBV7-9 and TRBJ2-7; 7 nucleotides line up with TRBD1. Germline V gene data show CDR1 as SEHNR and CDR2 as FQNEAQ (reference sequence). The CDR3 has 17 amino acids. Germline trimming cut 1 base from V and 5 bases from J; bases unmatched to any gene: 14. This CDR3 is CASSLGLGAGGNHEQYF. As DNA, the CDR3 is TGTGCCAGCAGCTTAGGCCTGGGGGCAGGGGGTAATCACGAGCAGTACTTC.

Only a few counts were recorded for this clone. The chain recombines TRBV7-2 with TRBJ1-2; D perhaps matches TRBD1 (5 bases). The germline CDR1 and CDR2 sequences are SGHTA and FQGNSA. The CDR3 is 14 amino acids. V was shortened by 5 bases and J by 4 bases, with 14 bases between the two germline ends. CDR3 region: CASSPGPRGYGYTF. DNA of the CDR3: TGTGCCAGCAGCCCAGGGCCTAGGGGCTATGGCTACACCTTC.

The chain couples TRBV7-2 to TRBJ2-4, with D maybe TRBD1 (6 bases). CDR1 SGHTA and CDR2 FQGNSA come from the germline V gene. V was cut by 6 bases and J by 7 bases, with 16 bases left in between. The CDR3 has 14 amino acids. The CDR3 protein is CASSPQTGLNIQYF. DNA of the CDR3: TGTGCCAGCAGTCCCCAAACAGGGTTGAACATTCAGTACTTC.

V is TRBV18 and J is TRBJ2-7, with 9 bases lining up with TRBD1. The trim removed 5 bases at V and 5 bases at J, leaving 4 bases unmatched. Germline assignment: CDR1 KGHSH and CDR2 LQKENI. The length of the CDR3 is 13 residues. The CDR3 bases are TGTGCCAGCTCATCGACAGGGGGAAACGAGCAGTACTTC. Translated: CASSSTGGNEQYF. Drawing the rest from reference TRBV18 and TRBJ2-7, the complete variable domain is NAGVMQNPRHLVRRRGQEARLRCSPMKGHSHVYWYRQLPEEGLKFMVYLQKENIIDESGMPKERFSAEFPKEGPSILRIQQVVRGDSAAYFCASSSTGGNEQYFGPGTRLTVT.